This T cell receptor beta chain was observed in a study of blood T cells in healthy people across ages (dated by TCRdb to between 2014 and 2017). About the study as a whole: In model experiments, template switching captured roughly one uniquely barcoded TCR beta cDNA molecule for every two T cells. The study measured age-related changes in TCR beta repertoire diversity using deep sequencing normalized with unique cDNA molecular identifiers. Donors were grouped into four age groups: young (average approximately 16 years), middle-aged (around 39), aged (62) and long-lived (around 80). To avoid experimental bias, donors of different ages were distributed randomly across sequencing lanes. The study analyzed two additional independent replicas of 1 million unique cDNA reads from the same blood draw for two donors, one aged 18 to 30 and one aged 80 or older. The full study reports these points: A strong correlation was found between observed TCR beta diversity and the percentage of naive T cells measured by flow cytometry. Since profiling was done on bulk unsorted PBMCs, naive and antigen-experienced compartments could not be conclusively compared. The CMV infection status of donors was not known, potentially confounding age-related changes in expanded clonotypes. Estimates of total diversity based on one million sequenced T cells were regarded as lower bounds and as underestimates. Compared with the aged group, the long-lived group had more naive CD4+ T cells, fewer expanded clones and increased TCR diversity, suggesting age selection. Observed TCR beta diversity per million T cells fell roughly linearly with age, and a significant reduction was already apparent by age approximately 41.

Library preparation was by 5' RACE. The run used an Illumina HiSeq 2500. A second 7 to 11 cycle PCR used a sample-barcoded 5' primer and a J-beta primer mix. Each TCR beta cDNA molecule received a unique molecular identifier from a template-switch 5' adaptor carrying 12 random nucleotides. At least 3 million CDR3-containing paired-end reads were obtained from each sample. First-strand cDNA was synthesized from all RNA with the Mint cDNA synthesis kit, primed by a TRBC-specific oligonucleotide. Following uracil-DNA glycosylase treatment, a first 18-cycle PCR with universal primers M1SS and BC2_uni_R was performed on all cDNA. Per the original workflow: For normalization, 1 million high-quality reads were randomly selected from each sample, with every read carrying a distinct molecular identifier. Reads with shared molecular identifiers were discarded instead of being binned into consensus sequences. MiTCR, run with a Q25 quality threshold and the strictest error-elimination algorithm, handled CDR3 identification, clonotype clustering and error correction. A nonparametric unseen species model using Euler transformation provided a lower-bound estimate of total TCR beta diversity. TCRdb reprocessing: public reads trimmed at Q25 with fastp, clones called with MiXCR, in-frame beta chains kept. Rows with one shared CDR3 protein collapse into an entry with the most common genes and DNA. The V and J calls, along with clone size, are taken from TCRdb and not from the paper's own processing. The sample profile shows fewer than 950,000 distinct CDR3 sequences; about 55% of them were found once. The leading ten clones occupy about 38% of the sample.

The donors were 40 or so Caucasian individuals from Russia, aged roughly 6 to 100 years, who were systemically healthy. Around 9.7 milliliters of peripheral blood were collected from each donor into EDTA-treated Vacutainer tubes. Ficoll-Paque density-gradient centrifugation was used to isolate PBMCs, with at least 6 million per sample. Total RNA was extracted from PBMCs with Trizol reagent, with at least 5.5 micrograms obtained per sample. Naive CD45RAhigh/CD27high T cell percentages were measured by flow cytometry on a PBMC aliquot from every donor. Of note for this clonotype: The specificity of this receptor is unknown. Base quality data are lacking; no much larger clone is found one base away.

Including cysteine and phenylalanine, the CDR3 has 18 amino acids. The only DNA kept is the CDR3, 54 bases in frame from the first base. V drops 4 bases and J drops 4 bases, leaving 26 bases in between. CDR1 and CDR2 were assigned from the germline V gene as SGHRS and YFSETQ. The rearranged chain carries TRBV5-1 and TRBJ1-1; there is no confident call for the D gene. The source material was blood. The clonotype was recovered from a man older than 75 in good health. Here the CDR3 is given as CASSGVGRAAGGFTEAFF. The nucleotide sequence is TGCGCCAGCAGCGGGGTAGGACGGGCCGCTGGTGGGTTCACTGAAGCTTTCTTT.